This is a list of T cell receptor beta chains from one sample in a study of CD4 T cells in relation to SARS-CoV-2 and coronaviruses. These receptors are not linked to any known antigen. This table comes from immunoSEQ multiplex PCR, and its TCRdb copy is limited to in-frame clones, with some not included. This sample yields tens of thousands of clones, of which 55% to 75% are seen a single time; over 9% belongs to the top ten. The material sequenced was CD4+ T cells from PBMCs, cultured in vitro. All receptors derive from a human donor in good health. Each CDR3 is given without its conserved first and last residue.

V	J	CDR3
TRBV7-3	TRBJ2-3	ASSLFAGSTDTQY
TRBV11-2	TRBJ1-1	ASSKRPENTEAF
TRBV9	TRBJ2-5	ASSVGAGRQETQY
TRBV3-1/TRBV3-2	TRBJ1-4	ASSLRVTNEKLF
TRBV7-2	TRBJ1-2	ASSLPWTDNYGYT
TRBV4-1	TRBJ2-3	ASSLSTSGGDTQY
TRBV18	TRBJ1-1	ASSPLPEGLNRGTEAF
TRBV5-1	TRBJ1-2	ASSSGYVYGYT
TRBV7-9	TRBJ2-4	ASSLGAKNIQY
TRBV18	TRBJ2-3	ASSPTDTQY
TRBV5-1	TRBJ1-1	ASSAPDRATEAF
TRBV5-1	TRBJ2-5	ASSSPGGGQETQY
TRBV5-6	TRBJ2-7	ASSGSSYEQY
TRBV7-9	TRBJ2-7	ASSHQYEQY
TRBV30	TRBJ2-5	AWRRGPEGTQY
TRBV14	TRBJ1-4	ASSQGPPPYEKLF
TRBV19	TRBJ2-7	ASSIRAGVVYEQY
TRBV7-6	TRBJ2-1	ASSRDRLGEQF
TRBV9	TRBJ2-5	ASSVPGLQETQY
TRBV6-5	TRBJ2-5	ASSRGGDGTQY
TRBV19	TRBJ1-1	ASSGSTEAF
TRBV27	TRBJ1-4	ASSRKQGIGEKLF
TRBV29-1	TRBJ2-5	SVLGTSGDQETQY